The next 26 T cell receptor beta chains were all read from a single sample in a study of T cell responses to AZD1222 COVID-19 vaccine. Only in-frame clones appear in the TCRdb table, and some are missing; sequencing was by immunoSEQ multiplex PCR. The repertoire holds under 140,000 clones, around 92% seen once, with approximately 8% in the top ten. The starting material was peripheral blood, obtained on day 0 of AZD1222 vaccination. All receptors derive from an adult in good health.

The chain is built from TRBV3-1 (or the pseudogene TRBV3-2) and TRBJ2-3, with D unresolved. The CDR3 is 14 amino acids. Germline CDR1 and CDR2: LGHDT and YNNKEL (reference sequence). V dropped 6 bases and J dropped 4 bases, with 14 bases sitting between them. This chain's CDR3 is CASRRETSSDTQYF. The CDR3, as DNA: TGTGCCAGCAGAAGAGAAACCAGCTCAGATACGCAGTATTTT.

The rearrangement links TRBV19 to TRBJ1-5, with TRBD1 matching 8 bases. The ends lost 5 bases at V and 0 bases at J; junction bases unmatched: 3. This CDR3 is built from 15 residues. From germline, CDR1 is LNHDA and CDR2 SQIVND (reference sequence). CDR3 nucleotide sequence: TGTGCCAGTAGTGGGGACAGGTATAGCAATCAGCCCCAGCATTTT. Protein: CASSGDRYSNQPQHF. Supplemented by reference TRBV19 and TRBJ1-5, the full variable domain reads DGGITQSPKYLFRKEGQNVTLSCEQNLNHDAMYWYRQDPGQGLRLIYYSQIVNDFQKGDIAEGYSVSREKKESFPLTVTSAQKNPTAFYLCASSGDRYSNQPQHFGDGTRLSIL.

The chain combines TRBV11-3 with TRBJ2-1; perhaps TRBD1 as D (5 bases). This CDR3 region has 14 residues. Germline V gene lookup returns CDR1 SGHNT and CDR2 YENEEA. Trimming shortened V by 5 bases and J by 11 bases, and 19 bases separated the two germline ends. The CDR3 reads CASSAPTDPHKQFF. The CDR3 DNA reads TGTGCCAGCAGCGCCCCGACAGACCCTCACAAGCAGTTCTTC.

The rearrangement links TRBV6-1 to TRBJ1-6; 11 bases match TRBD1. The junction had 20 bases not matched to a gene; V was cut back by 0 bases and J by 10 bases. CDR3 length equals 21 residues. Germline V gene lookup returns CDR1 MNHNS and CDR2 SASEGT. Written as DNA, the CDR3 is TGTGCCAGCAGTGAAGCGGCCCTCGGGACAGGGGGATGGGACATCTACTCACCCCTCCACTTT. Translation gives CASSEAALGTGGWDIYSPLHF.

This chain joins TRBV2 and TRBJ1-1; D is ambiguous. The CDR3 covers 13 residues. Germline V gene data show CDR1 as SNHLY and CDR2 as FYNNEI. V was trimmed by 1 base and J by 3 bases, leaving 6 bases between them. The CDR3 region is CASSEVQYTEAFF. As DNA, the CDR3 is TGTGCCAGCAGTGAAGTCCAGTACACTGAAGCTTTCTTT.

The chain recombines TRBV5-6 with TRBJ1-1, with D perhaps matching TRBD1 (5 bases). The CDR3 is 14 residues long. V lost 4 bases and J 1 base, leaving 11 bases between the germline ends. Germline assignment: CDR1 SGHDT and CDR2 YYEEEE. The CDR3 loop is CASSGGTANTEAFF. In nucleotides, the CDR3 is TGTGCCAGCAGCGGGGGGACGGCGAACACTGAAGCTTTCTTT.

This clone appeared a single time. This chain uses TRBV12-5 with TRBJ1-5; D ambiguous. Trimming shortened V by 0 bases and J by 10 bases, and 7 bases separated the two germline ends. The length of the CDR3 is 12 residues. Germline V CDR1 and CDR2: LGHNT, FRNRAP. In nucleotides, the CDR3 is TGTGCTAGTGGTTTGGTATCGGGTCCCCAGCATTTT. Translating it yields CASGLVSGPQHF.

CDR3 region: CASRGRQGRNEKLFF. CDR3 DNA sequence: TGTGCCAGCAGAGGGAGACAGGGGCGAAATGAAAAACTGTTTTTT. The chain combines TRBV6-5 with TRBJ1-4; TRBD1 matches at 8 bases. This CDR3 region has 15 residues. With V trimmed by 6 bases and J by 5 bases, 8 bases remained unmatched. CDR1 is MNHEY, CDR2 SVGAGI, per germline.

V gene TRBV15 combines with J gene TRBJ2-7; 11 nucleotides match TRBD1. CDR1 is LNHNV and CDR2 is YYDKDF in the germline V gene (reference sequence). The CDR3 has 15 residues. The J segment lost 2 bases and the V segment lost 1 base, leaving 1 base of the junction unmatched. Here the CDR3 DNA reads TGTGCCACCAGCAGAGGGGACAGGGGGACCTACGAGCAGTACTTC. Its translation is CATSRGDRGTYEQYF.

The chain has TRBV10-2 and TRBJ2-7; D may be TRBD2 (6 bases). This CDR3 has 13 residues. Germline V gene data show CDR1 as WSHSY and CDR2 as SAAADI. V gave up 4 bases and J gave up 5 bases, with 12 bases separating them. The CDR3: CASSVWGVDEQYF. The CDR3 nucleotides read TGCGCCAGCAGTGTCTGGGGGGTAGACGAGCAGTACTTC.

This chain uses TRBV6-1 with TRBJ1-3; 9 positions agree with TRBD1. CDR3 length: 16 residues. Germline V gene sequence: CDR1 MNHNS, CDR2 SASEGT. Unmatched junction bases numbered 2, after V lost 1 base and J lost 1 base. CDR3 coding DNA: TGTGCCAGCAGTGAAGGACAGGGGGTATCTGGAAACACCATATATTTT. Amino acids: CASSEGQGVSGNTIYF.

The rearrangement links TRBV5-5 to TRBJ1-4; unclear D gene. The length of the CDR3 is 15 residues. CDR1 SGHKS and CDR2 YYEKEE come from the germline V gene (reference sequence). V was shortened by 2 bases and J by 7 bases, with 15 bases between the two germline ends. For the CDR3, the DNA is TGTGCCAGCAGCTTATCAGGAGCCAGTGGTGAAAAACTGTTTTTT. Translated, it gives CASSLSGASGEKLFF.

In the case of this clone: The sample carries other DNA sequences with the same CDR3. This chain connects TRBV3-1 (or the pseudogene TRBV3-2) to TRBJ1-5; D is possibly TRBD1 (5 bases). The CDR3 covers 13 residues. The V end was cut by 4 bases, the J end by 4 bases, with 8 bases between. Germline V CDR1 and CDR2: LGHDT, YNNKEL (reference sequence). The CDR3: CASSPGRNQPQHF. The DNA for the CDR3 is TGTGCCAGCAGCCCGGGGCGAAATCAGCCCCAGCATTTT.

V is TRBV28 and J is TRBJ1-2, with D hard to call. Germline lookup yields CDR1 MDHEN and CDR2 SYDVKM. Trimming took 3 bases from V and 6 from J, leaving 14 bases between them. The CDR3 is 14 amino acids. CDR3 bases: TGTGCCAGCAGTTTCCCCGCTGGGGTGGATGGCTACACCTTC. Its translation is CASSFPAGVDGYTF.

This chain joins TRBV29-1 and TRBJ1-4; D not resolved. Trimming shortened V by 6 bases and J by 3 bases, and 8 bases separated the two germline ends. This CDR3 is 12 amino acids long. Germline CDR1 reads SQVTM; CDR2 reads ANQGSEA. CDR3 nucleotides: TGCAGCGTCGGTGGGGCTAATGAAAAACTGTTTTTT. As protein: CSVGGANEKLFF.

For this clone: One end of the junction fails to match germline, which may point to a read error. The chain links TRBV6-2 or TRBV6-3 to TRBJ2-1, with D maybe TRBD1 (5 bases). The CDR3 spans 11 residues. CDR1 is MNHEY and CDR2 is SVGEGT in the germline V gene. The CDR3 region is CASSYSGQPLF. The CDR3 DNA follows: TGTGCCAGCAGTTACTCGGGGCAGCCCCTCTTC.

The chain employs TRBV19 and TRBJ1-1, with D possibly matching TRBD1 (5 bases). V lost 3 bases and J 8 bases, leaving 13 bases between the germline ends. The CDR3 spans 13 residues. Per the germline V gene, CDR1 is LNHDA and CDR2 is SQIVND (reference sequence). The CDR3 nucleotides are TGTGCCAGTAGTATTGGTGGGGCTTCCGAAGCTTTCTTT. It specifies CASSIGGASEAFF.

This chain connects TRBV6-5 to TRBJ2-7; tentatively, D is TRBD1 (6 bases). Per germline, CDR1 MNHEY and CDR2 SVGAGI. Trimming took off 9 bases at V and 1 base at J, with 16 bases between the two ends. This CDR3 comprises 14 residues. This CDR3 is CASCRTVSSYEQYF. Here the CDR3 DNA reads TGTGCCAGTTGCCGGACAGTAAGTTCCTACGAGCAGTACTTC.

This clone appeared once. The chain uses TRBV30 and TRBJ2-1; 10 bases line up with TRBD2. The CDR3 contains 17 residues. After removal of 0 bases from V and 4 bases from J, the junction contained 9 bases not matched to a gene. Germline V lookup: CDR1 GTSNPN, CDR2 SVGIG (reference sequence). This CDR3 is CAWSVRRAGGPYNEQFF. In nucleotides, the CDR3 is TGTGCCTGGAGTGTACGTCGAGCGGGGGGGCCTTACAATGAGCAGTTCTTC.

The V call is TRBV18, the J call TRBJ1-1; 9 nucleotides match TRBD1. The CDR3 runs 16 residues. Trimming at V came to 4 bases and at J to 2 bases, leaving 8 bases not matched to a gene. Germline V CDR1 and CDR2: KGHSH, LQKENI. The CDR3 spells CASSRGQGLVNTEAFF. CDR3 bases: TGTGCCAGCTCACGGGGACAGGGTCTAGTAAACACTGAAGCTTTCTTT.

This rearrangement joins TRBV11-2 to TRBJ2-2; D perhaps matches TRBD2 (6 bases). Per the germline V gene, CDR1 is SGHAT and CDR2 is FQNNGV. The germline V and J ends were trimmed by 7 bases and 6 bases, with 15 bases remaining between them. CDR3 length equals 14 residues. The CDR3 protein is CASIIPGESGELFF. The DNA of the CDR3 is TGTGCCAGCATCATCCCGGGGGAATCCGGGGAGCTGTTTTTT.

The rearrangement uses TRBV21-1 and TRBJ2-5; TRBD1 reflects the table's D call only, with no check against the DNA. TRBV21-1 is recorded as a pseudogene. There are 12 residues in the CDR3. CDR3 loop: CAGRRGRETQYF. DNA for the CDR3: TGTGCCGGCAGGAGGGGGAGAGAGACCCAGTACTTC.

The chain has TRBV5-1 and TRBJ1-1, with D hard to call. Deletions cut 1 base from V and 5 bases from J, with 12 bases between. The CDR3 sequence is 14 residues long. CDR1 and CDR2 (germline): SGHRS, YFSETQ. The CDR3: CASSLRVLGTEAFF. DNA for the CDR3: TGCGCCAGCAGCTTGAGGGTATTGGGTACTGAAGCTTTCTTT.

The rearrangement joins TRBV6-1 to TRBJ1-1; possible D gene TRBD1, 5 bases. V was cut by 2 bases and J by 5 bases, with 12 bases left in between. CDR1 and CDR2 from the germline V gene are MNHNS and SASEGT. The CDR3 spans 14 residues. CDR3 sequence reads: CASSESGLSTEAFF. In nucleotides, the CDR3 is TGTGCCAGCAGTGAATCGGGGCTGTCGACTGAAGCTTTCTTT.

CDR3 sequence reads: CASSQDRTDGETQYF. CDR3 coding DNA: TGTGCCAGCAGCCAAGATCGTACGGACGGCGAGACCCAGTACTTC. The V call is TRBV14, the J call TRBJ2-5; D ambiguous. V lost 0 bases and J 5 bases, leaving 13 bases between the germline ends. The CDR3 covers 15 residues. CDR1 is SGHDN and CDR2 is FVKESK in the germline V gene.

V is TRBV19 and J is TRBJ1-5; D gene ambiguous. V gave up 5 bases and J gave up 7 bases, with 9 bases separating them. The CDR3 is 12 amino acids. The V gene's germline CDR1 is LNHDA and CDR2 SQIVND (reference sequence). CDR3 in amino acids: CASSWSTQPQHF. The CDR3 DNA sequence: TGTGCCAGTAGTTGGAGCACGCAGCCCCAGCATTTT.